This TCR beta chain appears in the sequencing data of a study of cytomegalovirus exposure and HLA in healthy donors. This CDR3 is built from 16 residues. V lost 0 bases and J lost 10; bases outside the gene matches: 8. CDR1 SGHRS and CDR2 YFSETQ come from the germline V gene. Primers: 60 Vbeta forward and 13 Jbeta reverse. Profiled with immunoSEQ multiplex PCR; TCRdb holds only in-frame clones, not every one. This table holds approximately 80,000 clones. This receptor was identified in a woman under 40 in good health and CMV-seronegative. The V call is TRBV5-1, the J call TRBJ1-6; the match to TRBD1 covers 9 bases. Sample: PBMCs. CDR3 protein: CASSLGAGTGLSPLHF. The CDR3 coding sequence is TGCGCCAGCAGCTTGGGGGCCGGGACAGGGTTATCACCCCTCCACTTT.